This TCR beta chain was captured in a study of T cell clonality in common variable immunodeficiency. Study-wide points: Compared with controls, CVID subjects had fewer shared TCRbeta clones. Fewer deletions and N-nucleotide insertions were reportedly seen in common variable immunodeficiency TCR beta sequences. The cause of increased CVID clonality remains unclear without subpopulation sequencing.

Only in-frame clones appear in the TCRdb table, and some are missing; sequencing was by immunoSEQ multiplex PCR. Observed are around 42,000 clones, no singletons, with the top ten taking 6%. There are many counts of this clone. What it binds is not known. The read gets to within 3 residues of the CDR3 end, and the germline J gene fills in the rest. The CDR3 extends over 12 amino acids. Germline CDR1 is SQVTM and CDR2 is ANQGSEA. The V end lost 7 bases, the J end lost 3 bases, and 12 bases lay between the germline ends. This receptor was obtained from a human donor with common variable immunodeficiency. Source material: peripheral blood mononuclear cells. J is TRBJ2-5 and V is TRBV29-1; D gene ambiguous. This CDR3 is CSAERGEETQYF. The DNA read from the CDR3 is TGCAGCGCCGAACGCGGCGAAGAGACC. The entire variable domain, with the rest obtained from reference TRBV29-1 and TRBJ2-5, is as follows: SAVISQKPSRDICQRGTSLTIQCQVDSQVTMMFWYRQQPGQSLTLIATANQGSEATYESGFVIDKFPISRPNLTFSTLTVSNMSPEDSSIYLCSAERGEETQYFGPGTRLLVL.